This TCR beta chain was sequenced in a study of cytomegalovirus exposure and HLA in healthy donors (dated by TCRdb to the late 2010s). Context from the whole study: According to a later analysis, one platform produced both the 100 to 150 validation repertoires and the approximately 670 repertoires of the first cohort. The aim of the study was to test whether cataloging public T cell receptors could identify signatures of past pathogen exposure. To predict cytomegalovirus infection status, the study brought together high-throughput TCR immunosequencing, statistical association of individual TCRs with disease status, and machine learning. A separate validation cohort of roughly 130 different subjects was used in addition to the roughly 670-subject first cohort.

About this clone: The target of this receptor is not known. No qualities accompany the bases; no much larger clone lies one base away.

Here is what the overall study found, with its caveats: In both the original and validation cohorts, the classifier was reported to diagnose cytomegalovirus status with high specificity and sensitivity. A few of the identified cytomegalovirus-associated TCR beta chains were confirmed in vitro to be specific for cytomegalovirus antigens. A later analysis found that TCRs clustered in the first cohort also tended to co-occur in the 130 or so validation repertoires, with approximately 94% of cluster scores above 0. It was suggested by the authors that the approach could potentially be generalized to other disease states and immunological phenotypes. The validation cohort had no HLA typing available for a later analysis, so co-occurrence within that cohort was assessed over all 110 or so repertoires. Most TCR sequences were seen in very few donors, while some public TCRs were found in many individuals. A total of about 150 TCR beta chains were listed by the study as associated with cytomegalovirus.

Library generation was performed with the immunoSEQ multiplex PCR assay. The original methods were these. To diagnose cytomegalovirus status from the catalog of TCR beta chain sequences, a statistical classification framework was built. TCRdb provides this immuneACCESS table in a form limited to in-frame rearrangements. Some clones are lacking; in checked studies, under half of them reflect an unresolved V gene, and why the rest are absent is not known. Clonal size and the V and J genes are those of that table, whereas D and trimming came from the DNA. The sample profile shows 100,000 to 120,000 clones; about nine tenths of them were found once. Clones ranked in the top ten supply around 1.8% of the sample. From cysteine to phenylalanine, the CDR3 is 12 amino acids long. Of the read, only the CDR3 DNA is kept; its 36 bases are in frame from base 1. Taken from the germline V gene (reference sequence), the CDR1 and CDR2 loops are SEHNR and FQNEAQ. V is shortened by 3 bases, J by 5 bases, and the region joining them spans 7 bases.

The donors were included in the validation cohort of roughly 130 subjects, a group kept apart from the approximately 700-subject first cohort. Sequencing used PBMCs. This sequence uses TRBV7-9 and TRBJ1-2; the D gene cannot be resolved reliably. The receptor's source is a woman aged 18-29 years in good health and CMV-seronegative. The CDR3 region reads CASSLGTYGYTF. The nucleotide sequence is TGTGCCAGCAGCTTGGGCACTTATGGCTACACCTTC. The entire variable domain, with the stretches around the CDR3 drawn from the reference TRBV7-9 and TRBJ1-2 proteins, is DTGVSQNPRHKITKRGQNVTFRCDPISEHNRLYWYRQTLGQGPEFLTYFQNEAQLEKSRLLSDRFSAERPKGSFSTLEIQRTEQGDSAMYLCASSLGTYGYTFGSGTRLTVV.